What follows are 8 T cell receptor beta chains derived from one specimen sequenced in a study of immune characterization of retroperitoneal liposarcoma. TCRdb reprocessed the PCR reads with MiXCR, giving one entry per CDR3 protein. The sample contains about 2,100 distinct CDR3 sequences, 30% to 40% of which appear only once. The sample consisted of tumor tissue. These receptors were obtained from a male donor with retroperitoneal liposarcoma.

This chain connects TRBV12-3 or TRBV12-4 to TRBJ1-1, with D possibly TRBD1 on 5 matching bases. Trimming pared 6 bases from V and 1 base from J, leaving 12 bases between. The CDR3 loop spans 14 amino acids. Here the CDR3 reads CASSSGHPNTEAFF. The DNA for the CDR3 is TGTGCCAGCAGCTCTGGACACCCGAACACTGAAGCTTTCTTT.

As concerns this clonotype: This may come from a read error, since a much larger clone is one base off. V usage is TRBV7-2 and J usage is TRBJ2-4; unclear D gene. The J call could be wrong; TRBJ2-1 is a better fit for the DNA end. The CDR3 sequence is 15 residues long. CDR1 and CDR2 (germline): SGHTA, FQGNSA. The CDR3 region is CASSLGISTYNEQFF. CDR3 nucleotides: TGTGCCAGCAGCTTAGGGATTAGCACCTACAATGAGCAGTTCTTC.

The V call is TRBV6-1, the J call TRBJ2-1; D is undetermined. The CDR3 spans 15 residues. CDR1 and CDR2 from the germline V gene are MNHNS and SASEGT. The V and J ends lost 1 base and 0 bases respectively, with 7 bases between them. For the CDR3, the DNA is TGTGCCAGCAGTGAAGGGGCCCTCTCCTACAATGAGCAGTTCTTC. It codes for CASSEGALSYNEQFF.

The chain recombines TRBV6-6 with TRBJ2-5; 10 nucleotides align to TRBD2. The end of the DNA aligns better with TRBJ2-1, so the J call may be wrong. The CDR3 loop spans 16 amino acids. CDR1 is MNHNY, CDR2 SVGAGI, per germline (reference sequence). In DNA, the CDR3 is TGTGCCAGCAGTGGACTAGCGGACACCAAGAGGAATGAGCAGTTCTTC. Translated: CASSGLADTKRNEQFF.

This chain uses TRBV6-6 with TRBJ2-5; 8 positions match TRBD2. The CDR3 spans 16 residues. CDR1 is MNHNY, CDR2 SVGAGI, per germline (reference sequence). V was clipped by 2 bases and J by 3 bases; unmatched bases: 8. The CDR3: CASSYGKREYKETQYF. CDR3 DNA: TGTGCCAGCAGTTACGGAAAGCGGGAGTACAAAGAGACCCAGTACTTC.

This clonotype was seen a few times. The gene calls are TRBV7-2 and TRBJ2-1; D gene ambiguous. The assigned J gene may be wrong: the sequence end matches TRBJ2-7 better. Per the germline V gene, CDR1 is SGHTA and CDR2 is FQGNSA. The CDR3 has 12 amino acids. CDR3 in amino acids: CASSLVGWEQYF. The CDR3 DNA reads as TGTGCCAGCAGCTTAGTAGGGTGGGAGCAGTACTTC.

This clonotype was counted only a few times. A much more abundant neighbour one base away suggests this may be a read error. The chain has TRBV6-1 and TRBJ2-1; perhaps TRBD1 as D (7 bases). The germline CDR1 and CDR2 sequences are MNHNS and SASEGT. V gave up 1 base and J gave up 0 bases, with 13 bases separating them. The CDR3 extends over 17 amino acids. CDR3 bases: TGTGCCAGCAGTGAAGGAGCAGGGGGGAGCTCCTACAATGAGCAGTTCTTC. Amino acid sequence: CASSEGAGGSSYNEQFF.

This chain uses TRBV4-1 with TRBJ2-5; 7 bases line up with TRBD1. The J call may be faulty, since TRBJ2-7 better matches the DNA end. CDR3 length equals 15 residues. Per germline, CDR1 MGHRA and CDR2 YSYEKL. The CDR3 DNA follows: TGCGCCAGCAGCCAAGCGGGACAGCGAACCTACGAGCAGTACTTC. This sequence encodes CASSQAGQRTYEQYF.